This T cell receptor (beta chain) is drawn from a study of blood T cells in healthy people across ages. Study information: Through template switching, about one barcoded beta molecule was captured per two T cells, as measured in model experiments. Findings of the study overall: Age brought a roughly linear fall in TCR beta diversity measured per million T cells.

The CDR3 loop spans 14 amino acids. CDR1 PRHDT and CDR2 FYEKMQ come from the germline V gene (reference sequence). The V gene lost 4 bases and the J gene lost 6 bases, with 14 bases spanning the gap. Peripheral blood samples of around 9.5 milliliters were drawn from each donor. A note on this clonotype: Its specificity is unknown.

The authors ran a second PCR of about 6 to 11 cycles using a sample-barcoded 5' primer and a J-beta primer mix. Each cDNA molecule received a tag from a template-switch adaptor that had 12 random nucleotides. TCRdb reprocessed the 5' RACE reads via MiXCR and lists one record per CDR3 protein. The table has about 1.5 million distinct CDR3 sequences, approximately 39% seen once. The source material was blood. This receptor was taken from a woman between 18 and 30 years old in good health. The genes are TRBV13 and TRBJ2-3, with D possibly matching TRBD2 (6 bases). The CDR3 DNA reads as TGTGCCAGCAGCTCTGACCTGGAGGGGGATACGCAGTATTTT. Encoded protein: CASSSDLEGDTQYF.